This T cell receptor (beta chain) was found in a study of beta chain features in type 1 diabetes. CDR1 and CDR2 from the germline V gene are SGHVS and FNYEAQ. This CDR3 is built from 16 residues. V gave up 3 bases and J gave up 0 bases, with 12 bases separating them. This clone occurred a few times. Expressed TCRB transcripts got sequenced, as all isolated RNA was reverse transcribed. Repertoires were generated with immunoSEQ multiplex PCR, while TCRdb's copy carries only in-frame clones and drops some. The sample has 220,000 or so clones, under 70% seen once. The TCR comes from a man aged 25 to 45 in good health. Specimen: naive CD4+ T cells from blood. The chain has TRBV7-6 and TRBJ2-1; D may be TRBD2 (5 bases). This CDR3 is CASSFRRGLSYNEQFF. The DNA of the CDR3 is TGTGCCAGCAGCTTTCGTCGGGGTCTCTCCTACAATGAGCAGTTCTTC.